The sample holds many counts of the clone carrying this T cell receptor (beta chain). Antigen: not known. Compared with germline, one end of the junction differs, possibly owing to a read error. Relying on iRepertoire HTBI primers and Arm-PCR of CDR3 regions, the team built TCR beta libraries. MiXCR, run by TCRdb on the multiplex PCR reads, gives a single entry per CDR3 protein. The table has about 620,000 distinct CDR3 sequences, 16% seen once. This sample was taken from a study of regulatory T cells in long-lasting Graves disease. Study-wide results and limits: Persistent patients had a count of shared public clonotypes (approximately 3,000) that exceeded that of new patients (around 910).

Noted time point: newly diagnosed GD, antithyroid drugs for less than 3 months. Isolated PBMC RNA provided the starting material for the TCR library. The CDR3 covers 13 residues. CDR1 and CDR2 (germline): SEHNR, FQNEAQ (reference sequence). In addition, the sample was reused for a study of T cells in Graves' hyperthyroidism and ophthalmopathy.

The TCR was taken from a woman aged 25 to 39 with Graves disease. The chain recombines TRBV7-9 with TRBJ2-3; D not certain. This sample comprised peripheral blood mononuclear cells (PBMCs), obtained at new diagnosis, from a patient treated with antithyroid drugs. This CDR3 is CASSLGGRDTQYF. Written as DNA, the CDR3 is TGCGCCAGCAGCTTGGGCGGTCGAGATACGCAGTATTTT.